A selection of T cell receptor beta chains follows, all from one sample in a study of shared clonotypes between healthy human individuals. TCRdb's table, derived via immunoSEQ multiplex PCR, lists solely in-frame clones and lacks some. The repertoire holds millions of clones, around 95% seen once, with approximately 0.13% in the top ten. Sequencing was done on a sample of naive CD4+ T cells sorted from blood. The receptors were sampled from a young man in good health. CDR3s include the opening cysteine and the closing phenylalanine or tryptophan. The D gene is left open where the match is weak. The size field is filled for only some rows; it gives once, few, many or a size class.

size	V	J	D	CDR3	DNA
NA	TRBV6-1	TRBJ1-5	NA	CASSEAPQVSNQPQHF	TGTGCCAGCAGTGAAGCGCCCCAGGTGAGCAATCAGCCCCAGCATTTT
once	TRBV2	TRBJ1-4	NA	CASSAFGAGVNEKLFF	TGTGCCAGCAGTGCCTTCGGGGCGGGCGTTAATGAAAAACTGTTTTTT
NA	TRBV30	TRBJ2-2	NA	CAWSDGVTGELFF	TGTGCCTGGAGTGACGGGGTCACCGGGGAGCTGTTTTTT
few	TRBV18	TRBJ1-1	NA	CASSPSQGRTNTEAFF	TGTGCCAGCTCACCGAGCCAGGGCCGAACGAACACTGAAGCTTTCTTT
once	TRBV5-4	TRBJ1-6	TRBD1	CASSWGTGANSPLHF	TGTGCCAGCAGCTGGGGGACAGGCGCAAATTCACCCCTCCACTTT
NA	TRBV7-9	TRBJ1-6	TRBD1	CASRGQVNSPLHF	TGTGCCAGCAGGGGACAGGTGAATTCACCCCTCCACTTT
NA	TRBV27	TRBJ2-7	NA	CASSSAGHFSYEQYF	TGTGCCAGCAGTTCGGCGGGACACTTCTCCTACGAGCAGTACTTC
NA	TRBV12-5	TRBJ1-3	NA	CASGLTPNGAGNTIYF	TGTGCTAGTGGTTTGACCCCGAACGGGGCTGGAAACACCATATATTTT
NA	TRBV4-1	TRBJ2-3	NA	CASSQEASRDTQYF	TGCGCCAGCAGCCAAGAAGCCAGCCGGGATACGCAGTATTTT
NA	TRBV25-1	TRBJ2-5	NA	CASSWGQETQYF	TGTGCCAGCAGTTGGGGCCAAGAGACCCAGTACTTC
once	TRBV30	TRBJ1-1	NA	CAWSARDEAFF	TGTGCCTGGAGTGCTCGGGATGAGGCTTTCTTT
NA	TRBV6-5	TRBJ2-7	TRBD2	CASGRGSDYEQYF	TGTGCCAGCGGGAGGGGATCCGACTACGAGCAGTACTTC
NA	TRBV18	TRBJ1-6	NA	CASSPIIRDSPLHF	TGTGCCAGCTCACCGATAATCAGGGATTCACCCCTCCACTTT
NA	TRBV5-6	TRBJ1-4	NA	CASSPRRSNEKLFF	TGTGCCAGCAGCCCACGGCGGTCTAATGAAAAACTGTTTTTT
NA	TRBV10-3	TRBJ2-7	NA	CAISGSTGNEQYF	TGTGCCATCAGTGGAAGTACAGGGAACGAGCAGTACTTC
NA	TRBV7-3	TRBJ2-7	NA	CASSLWGRPHEQYF	TGTGCCAGCAGCTTGTGGGGCCGTCCCCACGAGCAGTACTTC
NA	TRBV18	TRBJ2-3	NA	CASSSRPDTQYF	TGTGCCAGCTCCTCTAGGCCAGATACGCAGTATTTT
once	TRBV19	TRBJ2-7	TRBD1	CASSIDSGTGAYEQYF	TGTGCCAGTAGTATAGACTCCGGGACAGGGGCCTACGAGCAGTACTTC
NA	TRBV6-1	TRBJ1-5	NA	CASSEVGGNQPQHF	TGTGCCAGCAGTGAAGTAGGGGGCAATCAGCCCCAGCATTTT
NA	TRBV7-2	TRBJ2-3	TRBD1	CASSLQGADTQYF	TGTGCCAGCAGCTTGCAGGGGGCAGATACGCAGTATTTT
NA	TRBV7-9	TRBJ1-2	TRBD1	CASSQGTESSYGYTF	TGTGCCAGCAGCCAGGGGACAGAATCTTCGTATGGCTACACCTTC
NA	TRBV10-1	TRBJ2-7	TRBD1	CASSGGQGATYEQYF	TGCGCCAGCAGTGGGGGCCAGGGGGCGACCTACGAGCAGTACTTC
NA	TRBV2	TRBJ1-1	NA	CASTEQGWINTETFF	TGTGCCAGCACTGAGCAGGGGTGGATTAACACTGAAACTTTCTTT
NA	TRBV6-1	TRBJ1-4	TRBD1	CASSEDGAGGVGKLFF	TGTGCCAGCAGTGAAGACGGGGCAGGGGGCGTTGGAAAACTGTTTTTT
NA	TRBV6-5	TRBJ2-3	NA	CASSYLTSTDTQYF	TGTGCCAGCAGTTACCTGACTAGCACAGATACGCAGTATTTT